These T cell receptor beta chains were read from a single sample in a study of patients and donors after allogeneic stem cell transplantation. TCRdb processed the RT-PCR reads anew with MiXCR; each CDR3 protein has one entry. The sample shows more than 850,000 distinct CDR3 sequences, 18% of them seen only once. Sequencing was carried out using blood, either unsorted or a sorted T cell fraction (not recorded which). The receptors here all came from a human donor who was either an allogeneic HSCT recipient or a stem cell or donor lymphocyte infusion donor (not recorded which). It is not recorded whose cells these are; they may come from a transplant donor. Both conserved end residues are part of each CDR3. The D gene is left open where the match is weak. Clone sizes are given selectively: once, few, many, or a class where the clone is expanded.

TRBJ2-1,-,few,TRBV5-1,TGCGCCAGCAGCTTCCCCCGACAAGGCTCCTACAATGAGCAGTTCTTC,CASSFPRQGSYNEQFF
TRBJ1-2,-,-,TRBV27,TGTGCCAGCAGGGCCGCACTGACAGATAATGGCTACACCTTC,CASRAALTDNGYTF
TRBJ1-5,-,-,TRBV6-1,TGTGCCAGCAGCCAAGTCCGACAGGCGGATAGCAATCAGCCCCAGCATTTT,CASSQVRQADSNQPQHF
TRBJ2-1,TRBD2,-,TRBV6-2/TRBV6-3,TGTGCCAGCAGTGTAGGACTAGCGGGGGGCCCCCGGAATGAGCAGTTCTTC,CASSVGLAGGPRNEQFF
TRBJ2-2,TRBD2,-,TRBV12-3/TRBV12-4,TGTGCCAGCAGTTGGCTAGCGGTCGGGGAGCTGTTTTTT,CASSWLAVGELFF
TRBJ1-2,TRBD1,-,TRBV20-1,TGCAGTGCCCAGGGGGGACAGGCGGTTCACTATGGCTACACCTTC,CSAQGGQAVHYGYTF
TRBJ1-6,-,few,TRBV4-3,TGCGCCAGCAGCCAAGATAGTTACAGCACCTATAATTCACCCCTCCACTTT,CASSQDSYSTYNSPLHF
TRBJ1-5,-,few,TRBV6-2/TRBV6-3,TGTGCCAGCAGTTACTTAAGGGGAGAGCGGAGCAATCAGCCCCAGCATTTT,CASSYLRGERSNQPQHF
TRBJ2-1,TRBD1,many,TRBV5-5,TGTGCCAGCAGCCATCGGGACAGGGACTACAATGAGCAGTTCTTC,CASSHRDRDYNEQFF
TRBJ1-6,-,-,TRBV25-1,TGTGCCAGCAGCCACAGGGAATGGTTGGGAAACTCACCCCTCCACTTT,CASSHREWLGNSPLHF
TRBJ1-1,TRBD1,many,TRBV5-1,TGCGCCAGCTCTGGACAGGGAGGGACTGAAGCTTTCTTT,CASSGQGGTEAFF
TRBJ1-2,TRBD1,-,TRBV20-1,TGCAGTGCTAGACCTCAGGGGGGACTGAGGGGCTACACCTTC,CSARPQGGLRGYTF
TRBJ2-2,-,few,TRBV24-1,TGTGCCACCAGTGATTTAGGGAAAGGGACCGGGGAGCTGTTTTTT,CATSDLGKGTGELFF
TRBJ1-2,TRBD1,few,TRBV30,TGTGCCTGGAGCACAGGGGGAGGCTACACCTTC,CAWSTGGGYTF
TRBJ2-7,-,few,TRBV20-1,TGCAGTGCTAGAGATCGGAGCGGCCCCACCTACGAGCAGTACTTC,CSARDRSGPTYEQYF
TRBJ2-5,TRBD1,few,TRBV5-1,TGCGCCAGCAGCCCGGGGGACAGGGTACATCAAGAGACCCAGTACTTC,CASSPGDRVHQETQYF
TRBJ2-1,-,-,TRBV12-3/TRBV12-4,TGTGCCAGCAGGCTCAGGGAGAGCTCCTACAATGAGCAGTTCTTC,CASRLRESSYNEQFF
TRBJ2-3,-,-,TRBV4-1,TGCGCCAGCAGCAAGGAGGTGAAAGCGTTAATCACAGATACGCAGTATTTT,CASSKEVKALITDTQYF
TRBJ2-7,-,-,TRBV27,TGTGCCAGCAGGGGTACCCGACGAAACTACGAGCAGTACTTC,CASRGTRRNYEQYF
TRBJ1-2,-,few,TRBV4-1,TGCGCCAGCAGCCGTAGTCCGGCTAACTATGGCTACACCTTC,CASSRSPANYGYTF
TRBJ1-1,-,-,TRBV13,TGTGCCAGCAGCTCAGATGGGGGGGCGCGAGCTTTCTTT,CASSSDGGARAFF
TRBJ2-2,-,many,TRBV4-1,TGCGCCAGCAGCCAAGTTAGGGTCGCGAACACCGGGGAGCTGTTTTTT,CASSQVRVANTGELFF
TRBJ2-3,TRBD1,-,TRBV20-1,TGCAGTGCTAGATCCGGGACAGCTGGAGATACGCAGTATTTT,CSARSGTAGDTQYF
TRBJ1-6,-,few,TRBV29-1,TGCAGCGTTGAATCGGGTTTCGGCGCCTATAATTCACCCCTCCACTTT,CSVESGFGAYNSPLHF
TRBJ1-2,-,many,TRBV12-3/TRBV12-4,TGTGCCAGCAGTCTTATCTACAGGGTATATGGCTACACCTTC,CASSLIYRVYGYTF
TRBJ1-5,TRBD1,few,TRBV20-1,TGCAGTGCTAGAGTCACAGGGGGCTTCAATCAGCCCCAGCATTTT,CSARVTGGFNQPQHF
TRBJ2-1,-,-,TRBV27,TGTGCCAGCAGTTTTTTCTACCCGGGACTTAGGGGCAGCGATGAGCAGTTCTTC,CASSFFYPGLRGSDEQFF
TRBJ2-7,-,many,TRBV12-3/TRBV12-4,TGTGCCAGCAGCTGGGACGGGGGCGAGCAGTACTTC,CASSWDGGEQYF
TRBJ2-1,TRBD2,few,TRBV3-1,TGTGCCAGCAGCTACCGGGGTAGCGGGATTTACAATGAGCAGTTCTTC,CASSYRGSGIYNEQFF
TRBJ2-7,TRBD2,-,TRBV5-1,TGCGCCAGCAGCTTGGTCCCTCCGGGGGGGTCCGGAACCTACGAGCAGTACTTC,CASSLVPPGGSGTYEQYF
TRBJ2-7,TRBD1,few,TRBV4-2,TGTGCCAGCAGCCAAGATCGACAGGGGACTTACGAGCAGTACTTC,CASSQDRQGTYEQYF
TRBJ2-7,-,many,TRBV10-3,TGTGCCATCAGTGAACAATACGAGCAGTACTTC,CAISEQYEQYF
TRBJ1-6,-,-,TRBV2,TGTGCCAGCAGTGAGGACGGGTCACCCCTCCACTTT,CASSEDGSPLHF
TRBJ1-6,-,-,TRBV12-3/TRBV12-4,TGTGCCAGCAGGAGCCGGCCCGGTGAGAATTCACCCCTCCACTTT,CASRSRPGENSPLHF
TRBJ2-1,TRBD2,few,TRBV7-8,TGTGCCAGCAGCTTTAGCGGGGGGGGGTACAATGAGCAGTTCTTC,CASSFSGGGYNEQFF
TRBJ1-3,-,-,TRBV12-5,TGTGCTAGTGGTTTGCCCCAGGACAGCCCAATTGCTGGAAACACCATATATTTT,CASGLPQDSPIAGNTIYF
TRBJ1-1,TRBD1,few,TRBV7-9,TGTGCCAGCAGCCGAGGGACAGGGGGCTCGAACACTGAAGCTTTCTTT,CASSRGTGGSNTEAFF
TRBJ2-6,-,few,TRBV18,TGTGCCAGCTCAGAGCAATCTGGGGCCAACGTCCTGACTTTC,CASSEQSGANVLTF
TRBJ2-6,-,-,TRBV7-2,TGTGCCAGCAGCTTTTGGCGCTCTGGGGCCAACGTCCTGACTTTC,CASSFWRSGANVLTF
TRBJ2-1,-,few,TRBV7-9,TGTGCCTCATGGGCATCCCCCTCCTACAATGAGCAGTTCTTC,CASWASPSYNEQFF
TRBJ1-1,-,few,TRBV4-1,TGCGCCAGCAGCCTTTCCCCGGGGTTTCTCCCTGAAGCTTTCTTT,CASSLSPGFLPEAFF
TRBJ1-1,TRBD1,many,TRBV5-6,TGTGCCAGCACCCCGACAGGGGGAAGGATGAACACTGAAGCTTTCTTT,CASTPTGGRMNTEAFF
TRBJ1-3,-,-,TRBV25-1,TGTGCCAGCACGGGACCCCGGGGAAACACCATATATTTT,CASTGPRGNTIYF